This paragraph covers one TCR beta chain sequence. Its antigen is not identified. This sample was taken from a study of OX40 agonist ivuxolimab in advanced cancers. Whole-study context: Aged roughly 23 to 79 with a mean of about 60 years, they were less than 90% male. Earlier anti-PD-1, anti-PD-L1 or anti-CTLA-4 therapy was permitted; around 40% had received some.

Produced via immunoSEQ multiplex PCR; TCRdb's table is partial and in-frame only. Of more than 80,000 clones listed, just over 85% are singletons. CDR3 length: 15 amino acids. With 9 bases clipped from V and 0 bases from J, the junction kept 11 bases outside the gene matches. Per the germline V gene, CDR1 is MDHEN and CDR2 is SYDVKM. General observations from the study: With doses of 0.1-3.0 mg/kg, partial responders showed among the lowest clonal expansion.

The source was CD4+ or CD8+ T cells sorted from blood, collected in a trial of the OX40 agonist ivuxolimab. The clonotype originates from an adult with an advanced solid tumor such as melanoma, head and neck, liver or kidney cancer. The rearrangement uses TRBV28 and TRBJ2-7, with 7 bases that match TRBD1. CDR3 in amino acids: CASIQGSRSSYEQYF. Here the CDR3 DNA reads TGTGCCAGTATACAGGGGTCGAGGAGCTCCTACGAGCAGTACTTC.